These T cell receptor beta chains were read from a single sample in a study of blood T cells in healthy people across ages. Using its own MiXCR run on the 5' RACE reads, TCRdb lists one record per CDR3 protein. Of about 1,800,000 distinct CDR3 sequences listed, roughly 27% are singletons. The sequenced sample was blood. The receptor source for this set is a woman in her 30s in good health. CDR3s leave out the opening cysteine and the closing phenylalanine or tryptophan.

V gene	J gene	CDR3 protein
TRBV6-5	TRBJ1-2	ASSYATGYKYGYT
TRBV7-7	TRBJ2-2	ASSLLGRTGEPF
TRBV10-3	TRBJ2-1	ATATYNEQF
TRBV29-1	-	SVAQGGLYEQY
TRBV12-3/TRBV12-4	TRBJ1-2	ASSPTTGFGGYT
TRBV20-1	TRBJ2-3	SVMGLAGADTQY
TRBV20-1	TRBJ1-5	SALYSRQGNSNQPQH
TRBV10-3	TRBJ1-5	AISDVSNQPQH
TRBV12-3/TRBV12-4	TRBJ1-2	ASSLKAGAHGYT
TRBV12-3/TRBV12-4	TRBJ1-4	ASSFRARPKLF
TRBV5-1	TRBJ1-4	ASSFTENEKLF
TRBV5-4	TRBJ2-3	ASSLLDISTDTQY
TRBV5-1	TRBJ2-2	ASSLRGADSNTGELF
TRBV9	TRBJ2-5	ASSASGVKETQY
TRBV9	TRBJ2-5	ASSPRGGNQETQY
TRBV6-5	TRBJ2-3	ASGITGFGTDTQY
TRBV28	TRBJ1-1	ASSLWGTGLGTEAF
TRBV12-3/TRBV12-4	TRBJ2-3	ASSSQAIAGSTDTQY
TRBV7-9	TRBJ2-3	ASSTLLDTQY
TRBV20-1	TRBJ2-3	SARDLSGVPTDTQY
TRBV29-1	TRBJ1-4	SVTITATNEKLF
TRBV5-1	TRBJ2-3	ASSLLSGSTDTQY
TRBV20-1	TRBJ1-1	SAREGRFLNTEAF
TRBV7-9	TRBJ1-2	ASSLPPGQGAGYT
TRBV7-2	TRBJ2-3	ASSLDPLAFSSDTQY
TRBV12-3/TRBV12-4	TRBJ1-1	ASIRGMNTEAF
TRBV18	TRBJ1-5	ASSQRVRTGIMAQPQH
TRBV2	TRBJ2-1	ASSRPGLAGAVNEQF
TRBV18	TRBJ2-7	ASSPVSGNVDEQY
TRBV19	TRBJ2-1	ASSIGRAGEQF
TRBV24-1	TRBJ2-5	ATSSRGSGQLEETQY
TRBV5-6	TRBJ1-5	ASSSGGRVWGSNQPQH
TRBV29-1	TRBJ1-3	SVEEDRGPGNTIY
TRBV5-1	TRBJ1-6	ASSLAINPGGSYNSPLH
TRBV29-1	TRBJ1-4	SVGGVLANEKLF
TRBV12-3/TRBV12-4	TRBJ2-7	ASTRTSGRYEQY
TRBV5-1	TRBJ1-1	ASSSPGVETEAF
TRBV20-1	TRBJ2-3	SAAGDTDTQY
TRBV29-1	TRBJ2-6	SVVGQGRFGANVLT
TRBV4-3	TRBJ2-3	ASSQLGASTDMQY
TRBV20-1	TRBJ2-4	SAATTSGGYNEQY
TRBV19	TRBJ2-7	ASSISAAYEQY
TRBV6-5	TRBJ2-1	ASSYRATFSSYNEQF
TRBV11-2	TRBJ2-7	TSSLDPWRYEQY
TRBV7-9	TRBJ1-1	ASHGRQEAF
TRBV6-6	TRBJ2-7	ASSYKCGTGGREQY
TRBV20-1	TRBJ2-7	SATRDLSSYEQY
TRBV6-5	TRBJ2-1	ASSKDPGYEQF
TRBV15	TRBJ2-4	ATSTSGTGKNIQY
TRBV28	TRBJ2-5	ASEPGTTETQY